This T cell receptor (beta chain) was obtained from a study of T cells in Graves' hyperthyroidism and ophthalmopathy. CDR3 length: 12 residues. The V and J ends lost 6 bases and 1 base respectively, with 6 bases between them. Per the germline V gene, CDR1 is SNHLY and CDR2 is FYNNEI. It was RNA transcripts that yielded the amplified TCR beta CDR3 regions. HTBI primers were employed in a first-round RT-PCR of the TCR CDR3. TCRdb redid the calling of the multiplex PCR reads with MiXCR, one entry per CDR3 protein. The sample consists of over 350,000 distinct CDR3 sequences, approximately 17% of them appearing once. There are many counts of this clonotype. The antigen remains unidentified. General study points: Patients with ophthalmopathy were separated from those with stable hyperthyroidism by a 13 V-J model.

This clonotype originated in a man between 18 and 29 years old with Graves' ophthalmopathy. Sequencing used blood. The gene calls are TRBV2 and TRBJ2-5; no reliable D call. CDR3: CASRQTQETQYF. Here the CDR3 DNA reads TGTGCCAGCAGACAGACCCAAGAGACCCAGTACTTC. The entire variable domain, with the rest obtained from reference TRBV2 and TRBJ2-5, is as follows: EPEVTQTPSHQVTQMGQEVILRCVPISNHLYFYWYRQILGQKVEFLVSFYNNEISEKSEIFDDQFSVERPDGSNFTLKIRSTKLEDSAMYFCASRQTQETQYFGPGTRLLVL.